A single sample gave rise to the 16 T cell receptor beta chains below, sequenced in a study of T-cell reconstitution after alpha-beta-depleted transplantation in children. Researchers prepared the TCRbeta library using unique molecular identifiers, the study reports. TCRdb re-called the PCR reads through MiXCR, storing one row per CDR3 protein. The sample yields 450,000 to 600,000 distinct CDR3 sequences, about an eighth seen once. Here the sequenced sample was PBMCs, mostly from graft donor cells, taken 360 days after TCRalphabeta/CD19-depleted stem cell transplant. Receptors were obtained from a male patient aged 10 to 17 who had a stem cell transplant for acute myeloid leukemia, so the T cells may come from the graft donor.

The rearrangement links TRBV28 to TRBJ2-7; 10 nucleotides agree with TRBD1. Germline CDR1 MDHEN, CDR2 SYDVKM. The V segment lost 4 bases and the J segment 2 bases; nucleotides outside the gene matches: 11. The CDR3 extends over 17 amino acids. CDR3: CASSYQLTGTGAYEQYF. CDR3 DNA: TGTGCCAGCAGTTACCAACTTACCGGGACAGGGGCCTACGAGCAGTACTTC.

This clonotype was recorded at least ten times. The chain combines TRBV6-2 or TRBV6-3 with TRBJ2-7; TRBD2 agrees at 9 bases. The CDR3 length is 16 residues. V dropped 4 bases and J dropped 2; count of bases not matched to a gene: 9. Per the germline V gene, CDR1 is MNHEY and CDR2 is SVGEGT. The CDR3 region has the DNA TGTGCCAGCAGTTCACCCCGACTAGCGGCCACCTACGAGCAGTACTTC. Protein sequence: CASSSPRLAATYEQYF.

This clonotype was recorded a few times. The chain has TRBV13 and TRBJ2-7, with 8 nucleotides matching TRBD1. Germline V gene sequence: CDR1 PRHDT, CDR2 FYEKMQ (reference sequence). The CDR3 runs to 16 residues. The V segment lost 7 bases and the J segment 6 bases; nucleotides outside the gene matches: 17. CDR3 nucleotide sequence: TGTGCCAGCAACCAAAGATGGACAGGGACGACTGGCGAGCAGTACTTC. Its translation is CASNQRWTGTTGEQYF.

This chain uses TRBV28 with TRBJ1-1; D remains ambiguous. There are 17 residues in the CDR3. The V and J ends lost 3 bases and 1 base respectively, with 18 bases between them. Germline CDR1 MDHEN, CDR2 SYDVKM. CDR3 DNA sequence: TGTGCCAGCAGTTTCAACCCGCACCGGGCGGCGAACACTGAAGCTTTCTTT. Translating gives CASSFNPHRAANTEAFF. Full variable domain (rest looked up from reference TRBV28 and TRBJ1-1): DVKVTQSSRYLVKRTGEKVFLECVQDMDHENMFWYRQDPGLGLRLIYFSYDVKMKEKGDIPEGYSVSREKKERFSLILESASTNQTSMYLCASSFNPHRAANTEAFFGQGTRLTVV.

The chain has TRBV27 and TRBJ1-3; no clear D. V lost 3 bases, J lost 2 bases, and 8 bases lay in between. This CDR3 is built from 14 residues. CDR1 and CDR2 from the germline V gene are MNHEY and SMNVEV (reference sequence). For the CDR3, the DNA is TGTGCCAGCAGTTTCGGGAGGGCTGGAAACACCATATATTTT. Translation gives CASSFGRAGNTIYF.

Only a few counts were recorded for this clonotype. The chain joins TRBV29-1 to TRBJ1-1; a possible D gene is TRBD1 (5 bases). The length of the CDR3 is 13 residues. V was clipped by 4 bases and J by 5 bases, with 14 bases between them. Germline lookup yields CDR1 SQVTM and CDR2 ANQGSEA. The CDR3 is CSVAKRGRTEAFF. Written as DNA, the CDR3 is TGCAGCGTTGCCAAAAGGGGCAGGACTGAAGCTTTCTTT.

The V gene is TRBV9, the J gene TRBJ2-3; TRBD1 matches at 7 bases. The germline V gene encodes CDR1 SGDLS and CDR2 YYNGEE. The junction had 5 bases not matched to a gene; V was cut back by 1 base and J by 0 bases. The CDR3 has 16 residues. CDR3 loop: CASSVFDRASTDTQYF. CDR3 DNA sequence: TGTGCCAGCAGCGTATTTGACAGGGCTAGCACAGATACGCAGTATTTT.

The gene calls are TRBV5-1 and TRBJ1-5; tentative D call: TRBD1 (5 bases). V dropped 3 bases and J dropped 8 bases, with 18 bases sitting between them. The CDR3 loop spans 15 amino acids. Germline loops: CDR1 SGHRS, CDR2 YFSETQ. This chain's CDR3 is CASSSLPGTGKPQHF. Here the CDR3 DNA reads TGCGCCAGCAGCTCCTTACCCGGGACGGGCAAGCCCCAGCATTTT.

This clonotype was seen a few times. V is TRBV30 and J is TRBJ1-5; tentatively, D is TRBD1 (5 bases). Germline CDR1 reads GTSNPN; CDR2 reads SVGIG (reference sequence). The V and J ends lost 1 base and 0 bases respectively, with 7 bases between them. The CDR3 sequence is 14 residues long. The CDR3 protein is CAWSGRVSNQPQHF. DNA of the CDR3: TGTGCCTGGAGTGGCAGGGTTAGCAATCAGCCCCAGCATTTT.

This clonotype occurred many times. The J gene is TRBJ2-7, the V gene TRBV2; D assignment may be TRBD1 or TRBD2 (6 bases each). CDR3 length: 15 residues. From germline, CDR1 is SNHLY and CDR2 FYNNEI. Between the trimmed V and J ends, which lost 7 bases and 0 bases, there was a span of 16 bases. CDR3 region: CASIQGTESSYEQYF. In nucleotides, the CDR3 is TGTGCCAGCATTCAGGGGACTGAGAGCTCCTACGAGCAGTACTTC.

The V and J genes are TRBV29-1 and TRBJ1-2; D is ambiguous. The CDR3 consists of 13 residues. Germline V gene data show CDR1 as SQVTM and CDR2 as ANQGSEA. V was cut by 4 bases and J by 5 bases, with 14 bases left in between. This CDR3 reads CSVGTLSKYGYTF. The CDR3, as DNA: TGCAGCGTTGGGACGCTCAGTAAATATGGCTACACCTTC.

This clonotype has just a few counts. The V and J genes are TRBV20-1 and TRBJ1-2, with a weak D call TRBD1 (6 bases). V was pared by 5 bases and J by 7 bases, with 17 bases between. The CDR3 runs to 13 residues. Germline V lookup: CDR1 DFQATT, CDR2 SNEGSKA (reference sequence). CDR3 sequence reads: CSAFLPGTFGYTF. The CDR3 region has the DNA TGCAGTGCTTTTTTACCCGGGACATTTGGCTACACCTTC.

The chain carries TRBV7-6 and TRBJ2-7; 13 nucleotides agree with TRBD2. J gave up 4 bases and V 4 bases, and 16 bases lay outside the gene matches. The CDR3 totals 19 residues. Germline V gene data show CDR1 as SGHVS and CDR2 as FNYEAQ. CDR3 residues: CASSSWTSPGLAGPYEQYF. CDR3 in DNA: TGTGCCAGCAGCTCCTGGACGTCTCCGGGACTAGCGGGACCGTACGAGCAGTACTTC.

At least ten counts were recorded for this clonotype. The V and J genes are TRBV7-9 and TRBJ2-1; the match to TRBD2 covers 7 bases. This CDR3 is built from 17 residues. With V trimmed by 5 bases and J by 0 bases, 10 bases remained unmatched. The germline V gene has CDR1 SEHNR and CDR2 FQNEAQ (reference sequence). The CDR3 sequence is CASSPERGQSSYNEQFF. CDR3 DNA sequence: TGTGCCAGCAGCCCCGAGCGGGGCCAGAGCTCCTACAATGAGCAGTTCTTC.

This clonotype came up many times. This sequence joins TRBV6-5 and TRBJ2-7, with D possibly matching TRBD1 (5 bases). CDR1 is MNHEY, CDR2 SVGAGI, per germline. Trimming cost V 6 bases and J 7 bases, with 10 bases left between them. The CDR3 is 11 residues long. CDR3 amino acids: CASSTPGEQYF. The CDR3 bases are TGTGCCAGCAGCACGCCAGGGGAGCAGTACTTC.

This chain joins TRBV11-2 and TRBJ2-2; perhaps TRBD2 as D (6 bases). V lost 6 bases and J lost 5, with 13 bases in between. CDR3 length: 14 amino acids. The germline V gene encodes CDR1 SGHAT and CDR2 FQNNGV. CDR3 protein: CASRPIGGTGELFF. CDR3 nucleotide sequence: TGTGCCAGCAGACCCATTGGGGGGACCGGGGAGCTGTTTTTT.